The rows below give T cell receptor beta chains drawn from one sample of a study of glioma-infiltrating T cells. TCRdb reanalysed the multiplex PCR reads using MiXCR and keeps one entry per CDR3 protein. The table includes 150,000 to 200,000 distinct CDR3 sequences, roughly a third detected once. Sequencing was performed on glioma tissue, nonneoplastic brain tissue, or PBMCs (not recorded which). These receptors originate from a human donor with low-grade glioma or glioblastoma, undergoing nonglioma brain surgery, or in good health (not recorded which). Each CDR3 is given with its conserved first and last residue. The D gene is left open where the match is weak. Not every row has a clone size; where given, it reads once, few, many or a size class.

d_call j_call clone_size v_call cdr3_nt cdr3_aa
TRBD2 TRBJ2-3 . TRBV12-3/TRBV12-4 TGTGCCAGCAGTTTGGTTTTGGGTAGCGGGAGGGGAGGAGGAGATACGCAGTATTTT CASSLVLGSGRGGGDTQYF
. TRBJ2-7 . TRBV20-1 TGCAGTGCTATCCCTAGAGGGTCCTACGAGCAGTACTTC CSAIPRGSYEQYF
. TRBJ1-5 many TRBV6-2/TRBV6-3 TGTGCCAGCAGACAGTTTAGCAATCAGCCCCAGCATTTT CASRQFSNQPQHF
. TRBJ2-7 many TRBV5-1 TGCGCCAGCAGCCCCGGAGAGCGTGACGCGTACGAGCAGTACTTC CASSPGERDAYEQYF
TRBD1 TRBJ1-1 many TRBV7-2 TGTGCCAGCAGAAGAGGGGGCGGTTTGAGCACTGAAGCTTTCTTT CASRRGGGLSTEAFF
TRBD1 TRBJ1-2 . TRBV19 TGTGCCAGTAGTCCGAAGACAGGGAACTATGGCTACACCTTC CASSPKTGNYGYTF
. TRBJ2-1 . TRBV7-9 TGTGCCAGCAGCTTAGAGTGGACAGTAAATGAGCAGTTCTTC CASSLEWTVNEQFF
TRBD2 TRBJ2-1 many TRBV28 TGTGCCAGCAGTTCATATACGGCTAGCGGGGGTTTCGGGATCTTC CASSSYTASGGFGIF
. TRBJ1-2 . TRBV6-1 TGTGCCAGCAGTGAAGGAAACGCGATTAACTATGGCTACACCTTC CASSEGNAINYGYTF
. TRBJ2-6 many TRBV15 TGTGCCACCAGCAGGGACACAGACTCTGGGGCCAACGTCCTGACTTTC CATSRDTDSGANVLTF
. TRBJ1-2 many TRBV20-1 TGCAGTGCCCGTGACAGCTATGGCTACACCTTC CSARDSYGYTF
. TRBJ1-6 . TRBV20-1 TGCAGTGTAGAACAGATTAATTCACCTCTCAACTTT CSVEQINSPLNF
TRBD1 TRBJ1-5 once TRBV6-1 TGTGCCAGCAGTGAAGAAGACAGGGGGGCTCGGCCCCAGCATTTT CASSEEDRGARPQHF
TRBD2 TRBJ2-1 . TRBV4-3 TGCGCCAGCAGCCAAGATCCCCTTGAGCGGGAGGGCCGGGGTGAGCAGTTCTTC CASSQDPLEREGRGEQFF
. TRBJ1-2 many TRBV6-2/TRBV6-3 TGTGCCAGCCGAGACCGGGGAAGGGACTATGGCTACACCTTC CASRDRGRDYGYTF
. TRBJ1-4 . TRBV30 TGTGCCTGGAGTGATTTAGGATCAACTAATGAAAAACTGTTTTTT CAWSDLGSTNEKLFF
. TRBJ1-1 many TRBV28 TGTGCCAGCAGTTTGCCGGGCAGGTATGAAGCTTTCTTT CASSLPGRYEAFF
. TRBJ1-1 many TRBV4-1 TGCGCCAGCAGCCAAGTCGGCAGAAACACTGAAGCTTTCTTT CASSQVGRNTEAFF
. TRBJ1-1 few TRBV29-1 TGCAGCGTTGAGGTCCCCGGGGCTATTACTGAAGCTTTCTTT CSVEVPGAITEAFF
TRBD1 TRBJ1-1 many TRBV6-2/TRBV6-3 TGTGCCAGCAGTCTGACAGGGCTTCTGAACACTGAAGCTTTCTTT CASSLTGLLNTEAFF
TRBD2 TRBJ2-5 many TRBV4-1 TGCGCCAGCAGCCTTTCTGCGGCGGGGACTATTACTTCCCAAGTCCACTTC CASSLSAAGTITSQVHF
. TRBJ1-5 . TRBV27 TGTGCCAGCAGTGAGTCATGGGGCTCTCAGCCCCAGCATTTT CASSESWGSQPQHF
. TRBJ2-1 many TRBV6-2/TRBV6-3 TGTGCCAGCAGTTCTCACCCCGTGGGGAGTTCCTACAATGAGCAGTTCTTC CASSSHPVGSSYNEQFF
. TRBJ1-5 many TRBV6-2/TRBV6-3 TGTGCCAGCAGTTCCCATGCAATGGGGCCCCAGCATTTT CASSSHAMGPQHF
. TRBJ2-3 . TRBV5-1 TGCGCCAGCAGCAACGTCCCCACAGATACGCAGTATTTT CASSNVPTDTQYF
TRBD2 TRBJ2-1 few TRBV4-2 TGTGCCAGCAGCCAAGTTGGACTAGCGGGAACCAATGAGCAGTTCTTC CASSQVGLAGTNEQFF
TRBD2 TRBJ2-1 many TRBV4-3 TGCGCCAGCAGCCATAAAACTAGCGGCAATGAGCAGTTCTTC CASSHKTSGNEQFF
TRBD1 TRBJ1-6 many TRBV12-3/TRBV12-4 TGTGCCAGCAGTCCCCCCGGGCAGGGGGCCTTATCACCCCTCCACTTT CASSPPGQGALSPLHF
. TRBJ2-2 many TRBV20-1 TGCAGTGCTCATCCTGGGGGGAGGACCGGGGAGCTGTTTTTT CSAHPGGRTGELFF
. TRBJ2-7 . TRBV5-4 TGTGCCAGCAGCCTTACTAGCTCCTACGAGCAGTACTTC CASSLTSSYEQYF
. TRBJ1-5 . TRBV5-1 TGCGCCAGCAGCTTGGCAGGCCCCCAGCCCCAGCATTTT CASSLAGPQPQHF
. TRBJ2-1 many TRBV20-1 TGCAGTGCTAGAGTCACAACTAGCCGGGGTGAGCAGTTCTTC CSARVTTSRGEQFF
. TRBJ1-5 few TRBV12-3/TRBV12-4 TGTGCCAGCAGTGCGACAGAATATCAGCCCCAGCATTTT CASSATEYQPQHF
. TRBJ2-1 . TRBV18 TGTGTCAGCTCAGCGAGAGTATATAGCAATGAGCAGTTCTTC CVSSARVYSNEQFF
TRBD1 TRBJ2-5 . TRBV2 TGTGCCAGCAGTGGGCGCTCGGGACAGAGCCTCCAAGAGACCCAGTACTTC CASSGRSGQSLQETQYF
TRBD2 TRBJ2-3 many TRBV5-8 TGTGCCAGCAGCCGTAGACTAGCGGGTTCGGATACGCAGTATTTT CASSRRLAGSDTQYF
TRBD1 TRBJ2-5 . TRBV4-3 TGCGCCAGCAGCCGACTCCCGGGACAGGGTCAAGAGGCCCAGTACTTC CASSRLPGQGQEAQYF
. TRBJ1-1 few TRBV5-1 TGCGCCAGCAGCTTTGATTCGGCGACGGGTGAAGCTTTCTTT CASSFDSATGEAFF
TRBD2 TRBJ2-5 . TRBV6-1 TGTGCCAGCAGTGAAACGGGACTAGCGGGATCCCAAGAGACCCAGTACTTC CASSETGLAGSQETQYF
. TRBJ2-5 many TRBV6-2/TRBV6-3 TGTGCCAGCAGCCCTCTGCCTTCAGGGACCCAGTACTTC CASSPLPSGTQYF
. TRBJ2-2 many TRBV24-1 TGTGCCACCAGTGACAGGACGGACGTATATGGGGAGCTGTTTTTT CATSDRTDVYGELFF
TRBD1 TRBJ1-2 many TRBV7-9 TGTGCCAGCACCCGGACAGGGGACGACTATGGCTACACCTTC CASTRTGDDYGYTF
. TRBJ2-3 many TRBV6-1 TGTGCCAGCAGTTCAGCGGGCACAGATACGCAGTATTTT CASSSAGTDTQYF
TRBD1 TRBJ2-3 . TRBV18 TGTGCCAGCTCCCCTGACAGGGTTGGTACAGATACGCAGTATTTT CASSPDRVGTDTQYF
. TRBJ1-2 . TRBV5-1 TGCGCCAGCAGCTTGGAACAGGGCATGGATGGCTACACCTTC CASSLEQGMDGYTF
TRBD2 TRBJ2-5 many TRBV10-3 TGTGCCGCCCAAGAAGCGGGAATCCAAGAGACCCAGTACTTC CAAQEAGIQETQYF
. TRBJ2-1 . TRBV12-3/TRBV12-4 TGTGCCAGCAGCGAGGGACCGCGCTACGAGCAGTTCTTC CASSEGPRYEQFF
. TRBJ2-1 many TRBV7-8 TGTGCCAGCAGCCCCCCGGCGGGGACCGTAAATGAGCAGTTCTTC CASSPPAGTVNEQFF
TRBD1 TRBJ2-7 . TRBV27 TGTGCCAGCAGTTTAAGGACCGGGACAGGAAACTCCTACGAGCAGTACTTC CASSLRTGTGNSYEQYF
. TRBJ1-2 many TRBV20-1 TGCAGTGCTAGAGAAGAGACAGGCAACTATGGCTACACCTTC CSAREETGNYGYTF
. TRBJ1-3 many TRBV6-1 TGTGCCAGCAGTGAAGGCCACTCTGGAAACACCATATATTTT CASSEGHSGNTIYF
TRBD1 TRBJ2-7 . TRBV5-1 TGCGCCAGCAGCTTGGAGAAAGGGGGCAGTTACGAGCAGTACTTC CASSLEKGGSYEQYF
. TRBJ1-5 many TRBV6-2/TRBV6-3 TGTGCCAGCAGTCGCCATGGTATGGCTCAGCCCCAGCATTTT CASSRHGMAQPQHF
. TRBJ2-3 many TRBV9 TGTGCCAGCAGCCCTGGGGGCTTCGCCACAGATACGCAGTATTTT CASSPGGFATDTQYF
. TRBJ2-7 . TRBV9 TGTGCCAGCAGACCATGGGGGGCCTACGAGCAGTACTTC CASRPWGAYEQYF
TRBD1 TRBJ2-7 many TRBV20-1 TGCAGTGCCAGGGACAGGGGGGGCTCCTACGAGCAGTACTTC CSARDRGGSYEQYF
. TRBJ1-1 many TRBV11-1 TGTGCCAGCACCAAGGAGGGTGACACTGAAGCTTTCTTT CASTKEGDTEAFF
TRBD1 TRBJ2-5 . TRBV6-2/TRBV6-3 TGTGCCAGCAGTGGGGGACAGGGGCAGAGCAATCAGACCCAGTACTTC CASSGGQGQSNQTQYF
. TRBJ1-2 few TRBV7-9 TGTGCCAGCAGCTTAGAAAGTTTAGGTAATGGCTACACCTTC CASSLESLGNGYTF